This T cell receptor beta chain came from a study of T cell repertoires in cytomegalovirus infection. At the level of the study: Public TCR beta signatures provided an indication of both CMV infection and a matching HLA type. Findings and caveats of the study: Adding up the frequency of public TCR beta families identified people who carried CMV plus the relevant HLA. CMV-specific TCR beta clonotypes restricted by HLA-C dominated the ex vivo response.

TCRdb re-derived calls from the reads in MiXCR, one entry per CDR3 protein. The sample contains fewer than 550,000 distinct CDR3 sequences, 26% of which appear only once. Turning to this clonotype: Antigen unknown.

With V trimmed by 0 bases and J by 3 bases, 8 bases remained unmatched. Germline assignment: CDR1 LGHNA and CDR2 YSLEER. The CDR3 consists of 19 residues. The TCR was taken from a human donor in good health (CMV status not recorded). Some clones in this sample may be carry-over from other donors' samples. The chain joins TRBV4-3 to TRBJ2-2; 12 bases agree with TRBD2. Sequencing was performed on PBMCs. The CDR3 nucleotides read TGCGCCAGCAGCCAAGATGGGCTAGCGGGAGGGCCGGACACCGGGGAGCTGTTTTTT. Its translation is CASSQDGLAGGPDTGELFF.